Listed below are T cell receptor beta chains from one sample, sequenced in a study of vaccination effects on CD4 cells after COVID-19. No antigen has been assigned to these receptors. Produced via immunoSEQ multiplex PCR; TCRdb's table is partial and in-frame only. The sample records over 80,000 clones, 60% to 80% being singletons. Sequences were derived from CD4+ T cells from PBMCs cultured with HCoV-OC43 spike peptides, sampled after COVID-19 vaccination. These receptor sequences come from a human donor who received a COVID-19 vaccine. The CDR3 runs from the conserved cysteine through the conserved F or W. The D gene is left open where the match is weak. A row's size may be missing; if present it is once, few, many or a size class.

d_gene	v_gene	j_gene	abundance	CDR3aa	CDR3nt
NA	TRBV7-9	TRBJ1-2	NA	CASSLAGAQTYGYTF	TGTGCCAGCAGCCTCGCGGGGGCTCAGACCTATGGCTACACCTTC
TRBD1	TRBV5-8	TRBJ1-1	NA	CASSFGTGGGTEAFF	TGTGCCAGCAGTTTCGGGACAGGGGGAGGTACTGAAGCTTTCTTT
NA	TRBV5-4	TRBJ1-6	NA	CASSSDGYSPLHF	TGTGCCAGCAGCTCGGACGGTTATTCACCCCTCCACTTT
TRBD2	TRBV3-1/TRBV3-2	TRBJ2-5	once	CASSQGSGVGETQYF	TGTGCCAGCAGCCAGGGCAGCGGGGTAGGTGAGACCCAGTACTTC
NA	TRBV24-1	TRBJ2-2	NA	CATGRDSDTGELFF	TGTGCCACCGGGCGGGACAGTGACACCGGGGAGCTGTTTTTT
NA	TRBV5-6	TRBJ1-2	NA	CASSLGKAANYGYTF	TGTGCCAGCAGCTTAGGGAAGGCAGCTAACTATGGCTACACCTTC
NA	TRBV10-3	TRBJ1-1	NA	CAISWGTEAFF	TGTGCCATCAGCTGGGGCACTGAAGCTTTCTTT
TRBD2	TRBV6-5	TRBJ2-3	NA	CASSSVRGGWTDTQYF	TGTGCCAGCAGTTCGGTGCGGGGGGGCTGGACAGATACGCAGTATTTT
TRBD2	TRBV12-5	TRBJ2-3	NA	CASGLVPRWASGGVTDTQYF	TGTGCTAGTGGTTTGGTACCCCGGTGGGCTAGCGGGGGGGTCACAGATACGCAGTATTTT
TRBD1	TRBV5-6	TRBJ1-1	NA	CASSSTLTGEGRNTEAFF	TGTGCCAGCAGCTCCACCTTGACAGGGGAAGGCAGGAACACTGAAGCTTTCTTT
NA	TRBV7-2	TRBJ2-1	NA	CASSLAAQGREQFF	TGTGCCAGCAGCTTAGCGGCACAGGGCAGGGAGCAGTTCTTC
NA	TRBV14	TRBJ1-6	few	CASSGQINSPLHF	TGTGCCAGCAGCGGACAGATTAATTCACCCCTCCACTTT
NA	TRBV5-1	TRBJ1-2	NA	CASSPTTKNYGYTF	TGCGCCAGCAGCCCAACGACAAAAAACTATGGCTACACCTTC
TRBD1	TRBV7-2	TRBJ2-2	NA	CASSLRRTGNRSGELFF	TGTGCCAGCAGCCTCCGACGGACAGGGAATCGCTCCGGGGAGCTGTTTTTT
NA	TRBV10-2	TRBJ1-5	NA	CASSESRGRGQPQHF	TGCGCCAGCAGTGAGTCCCGCGGCCGGGGACAGCCCCAGCATTTT
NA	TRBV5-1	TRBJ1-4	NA	CASSGGAHAGEKLFF	TGCGCCAGCAGCGGGGGGGCGCATGCGGGCGAAAAACTGTTTTTT
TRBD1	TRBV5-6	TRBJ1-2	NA	CASSLFDRVLYGYTF	TGTGCCAGCAGCTTGTTCGACAGGGTCCTGTATGGCTACACCTTC
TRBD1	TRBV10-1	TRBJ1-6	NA	CASSAKGGLSSPLHF	TGCGCCAGCAGTGCTAAAGGGGGCTTGTCTTCACCCCTCCACTTT
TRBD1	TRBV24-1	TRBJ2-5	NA	CATSDPGTGGETQYF	TGTGCCACCAGTGACCCTGGGACAGGGGGAGAGACCCAGTACTTC
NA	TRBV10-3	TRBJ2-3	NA	CAIGESGNTQYF	TGTGCCATCGGGGAGTCCGGGAATACGCAGTATTTT
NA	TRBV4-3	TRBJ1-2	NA	CASSQAGTPQYGYTF	TGCGCCAGCAGCCAAGCCGGGACACCGCAATATGGCTACACCTTC
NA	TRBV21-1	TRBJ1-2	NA	CASSDRTYGSDGYTF	TGTGCCAGCAGCGATAGAACGTATGGTTCGGATGGCTACACCTTC
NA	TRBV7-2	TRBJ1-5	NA	CASSLAGQGGWPQHF	TGTGCCAGCAGCTTAGCGGGCCAGGGAGGGTGGCCCCAGCATTTT